This TCR beta chain stems from a study of blood T cell repertoires in COVID-19. As for the study in general: Samples of COVID-19 (acute and convalescent) were obtained from the United States, Italy and Spain. Sources were T cells, B-cell-depleted T cells, or PBMCs; the material itself was cDNA or gDNA.

Original methodology: By means of reference gene primer amplification, nucleated cell counts were estimated. Sequencing was performed with immunoSEQ multiplex PCR; in TCRdb, only in-frame clones are kept and a portion is missing. The V and J calls and clone size come from that table; D and trimming were worked out from the DNA. This sample has fewer than 250,000 clones, with approximately 81% found just once. The source material was peripheral blood. The sequence derives from a human donor in a cohort sampled during active COVID-19.

This chain's CDR3 is CASSLDRAHGYTF. DNA of the CDR3: TGTGCCAGCAGCTTAGACAGGGCGCATGGCTACACCTTC. The chain is built from TRBV7-8 and TRBJ1-2, with TRBD1 as a possible D gene (6 bases). The germline V gene has CDR1 SGHVS and CDR2 FQNEAQ. V was trimmed by 1 base and J by 6 bases, leaving 9 bases between them. The CDR3 spans 13 residues.